These T cell receptor beta chains were read from a single sample in a study of monozygotic twins with inflammatory bowel disease. TCRdb reprocessed the 5' RACE reads, keeping one entry per CDR3 protein, no DNA. There are approximately 380,000 distinct CDR3 sequences in the sample, with approximately 2.8% held by the top ten. The specimen was blood. Receptor source: a human donor with ulcerative colitis or Crohn's disease, or a healthy co-twin of an affected twin (not recorded which). CDR3s include the opening cysteine and the closing phenylalanine or tryptophan. Fields, in order: V gene, J gene, CDR3 protein.

>TRBV4-2|TRBJ2-1
CASSPRGGLAGGLGWNEQFF
>TRBV7-2|TRBJ1-1
CASSPRQGARTEAFF
>TRBV6-2/TRBV6-3|TRBJ2-7
CASSYDFPPGQGLNSYEQYF
>TRBV7-2|TRBJ2-1
CASSSTPGQGSEQFF
>TRBV19|TRBJ2-4
CASSSRDRPSIQYF
>TRBV7-9|TRBJ2-5
CASSFRTDNQETQYF
>TRBV4-2|TRBJ2-5
CASSPTGTGQETQYF
>TRBV24-1|TRBJ2-1
CATSGPRGGANEQFF
>TRBV5-1|TRBJ2-5
CASSLDEPKGAETQYF
>TRBV18|TRBJ1-4
CASSPTRPTRATNEKLFF
>TRBV12-3/TRBV12-4|TRBJ2-4
CASSLVPGQGKNIQYF
>TRBV7-2|TRBJ1-6
CASSPQGALNNSPLHF
>TRBV20-1|TRBJ1-4
CSAPEGKNEKLFF
>TRBV11-3|TRBJ2-5
CASSLGEHGETQYF
>TRBV6-5|TRBJ2-7
CASRNRDYEQYF